This T cell receptor beta chain was sequenced in a study of glioma-infiltrating T cells after dendritic cell vaccination. Across the study: At biweekly intervals, patients got three intradermal dendritic cell vaccine injections.

This clone was seen only once. Germline-derived CDR1 and CDR2 are SGHDT and YYEEEE. This CDR3 comprises 14 residues. Trimming at V came to 3 bases and at J to 8 bases, leaving 5 bases not matched to a gene. Up to 2 ug genomic DNA was used for TCRB CDR3 amplification. Sequencing used immunoSEQ multiplex PCR; TCRdb keeps in-frame clones, though not all of them. The profile shows about 10,000 clones, 81% of them singletons. Time point described: after dendritic cell vaccination, including at tumor progression/relapse. Patients had residual fresh-frozen tumor tissue and more than two years of survival data. PBMC sampling occurred before vaccination, two weeks after the third dose, and at progression.

The chain is built from TRBV5-6 and TRBJ1-2, with 12 bases fitting TRBD1. The receptor was isolated from a human donor with glioblastoma. The source was blood, collected after dendritic cell vaccination. The CDR3 here is CASSWGQGAQGYTF. CDR3 bases: TGTGCCAGCAGCTGGGGACAGGGGGCGCAAGGCTACACCTTC.